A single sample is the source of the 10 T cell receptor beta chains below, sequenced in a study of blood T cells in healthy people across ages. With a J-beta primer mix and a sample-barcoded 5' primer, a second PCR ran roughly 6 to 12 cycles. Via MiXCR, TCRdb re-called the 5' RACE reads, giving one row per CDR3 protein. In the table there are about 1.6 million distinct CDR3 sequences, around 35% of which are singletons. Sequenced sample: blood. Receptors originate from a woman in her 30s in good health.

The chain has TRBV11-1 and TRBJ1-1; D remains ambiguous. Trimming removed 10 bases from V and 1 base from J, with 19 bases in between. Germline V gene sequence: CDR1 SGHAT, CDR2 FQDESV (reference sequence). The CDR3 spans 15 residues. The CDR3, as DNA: TGTGCCAACACCCTCGATCATTCTAGGAACACTGAAGCTTTCTTT. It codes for CANTLDHSRNTEAFF. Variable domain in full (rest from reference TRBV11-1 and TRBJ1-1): EAEVAQSPRYKITEKSQAVAFWCDPISGHATLYWYRQILGQGPELLVQFQDESVVDDSQLPKDRFSAERLKGVDSTLKIQPAELGDSAMYLCANTLDHSRNTEAFFGQGTRLTVV.

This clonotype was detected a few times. As DNA, the CDR3 is TGTGCCAGCAGCTTGTTACTAGCGGGGGGCGATGAGCAGTTCTTC. Translation: CASSLLLAGGDEQFF. V usage is TRBV5-4 and J usage is TRBJ2-1, with 12 bases aligning to TRBD2. The CDR3 runs 15 residues. V shed 1 base and J 8 bases; nucleotides not matched to a gene: 4. The germline gives CDR1 SGHNT, CDR2 YYREEE (reference sequence).

The CDR3 region is CSVESGTDYTF. CDR3 in DNA: TGCAGCGTTGAAAGCGGGACGGACTACACCTTC. The rearrangement joins TRBV29-1 to TRBJ1-2, with D perhaps matching TRBD1 (5 bases). CDR3 length: 11 residues. V lost 2 bases and J 10 bases, leaving 11 bases between the germline ends. The V gene's germline CDR1 is SQVTM and CDR2 ANQGSEA.

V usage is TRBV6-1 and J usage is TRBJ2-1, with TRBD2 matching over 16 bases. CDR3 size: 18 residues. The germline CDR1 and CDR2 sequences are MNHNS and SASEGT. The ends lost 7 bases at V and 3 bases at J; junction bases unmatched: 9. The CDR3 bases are TGTGCCAGCATGGGACTAGCGGGAGGGACCGTCGGCTACAATGAGCAGTTCTTC. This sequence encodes CASMGLAGGTVGYNEQFF.

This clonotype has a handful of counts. CDR3: CASSYSPGGEYGYTF. The CDR3 region has the DNA TGTGCCAGCAGTTACTCGCCAGGGGGCGAATATGGCTACACCTTC. V gene TRBV6-6 combines with J gene TRBJ1-2; 8 nucleotides agree with TRBD1. J was trimmed by 5 bases and V by 0 bases; bases with no gene match: 5. CDR1 MNHNY and CDR2 SVGAGI come from the germline V gene (reference sequence). The CDR3 is 15 amino acids.

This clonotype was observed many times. In nucleotides, the CDR3 is TGTGCCAGCAGCTCCGGCATAGACAGGGTGAAGTACTTC. Its protein product is CASSSGIDRVKYF. The chain employs TRBV7-3 and TRBJ2-5; 7 bases fit TRBD1. Germline V gene data show CDR1 as SGHTA and CDR2 as FQGTGA. The CDR3 contains 13 residues. Trimming cost V 4 bases and J 12 bases; bases outside gene matches: 11.

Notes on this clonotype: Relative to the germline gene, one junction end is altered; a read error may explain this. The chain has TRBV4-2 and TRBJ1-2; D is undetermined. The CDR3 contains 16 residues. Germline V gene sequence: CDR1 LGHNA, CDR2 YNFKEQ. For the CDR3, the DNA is TGTGCCAGCAGCCAAGACGGTTCCCCGGCTAACCATGGCTACACCTTC. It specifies CASSQDGSPANHGYTF.

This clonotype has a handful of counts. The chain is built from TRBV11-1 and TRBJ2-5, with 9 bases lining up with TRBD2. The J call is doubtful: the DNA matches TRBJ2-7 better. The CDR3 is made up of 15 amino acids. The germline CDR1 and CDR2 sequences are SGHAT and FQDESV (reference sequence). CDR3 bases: TGTGCCAGCAGCTCCAGGACTAGCGAGGCCCACGAGCAGTACTTC. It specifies CASSSRTSEAHEQYF.

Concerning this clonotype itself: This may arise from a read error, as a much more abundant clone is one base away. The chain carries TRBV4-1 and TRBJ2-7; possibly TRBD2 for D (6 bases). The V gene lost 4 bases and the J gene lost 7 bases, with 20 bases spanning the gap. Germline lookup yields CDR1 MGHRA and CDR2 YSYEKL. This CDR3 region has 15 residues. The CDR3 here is CASSRRDLRSIEQYF. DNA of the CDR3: TGCGCCAGCAGCCGAAGGGACTTGAGATCTATAGAGCAGTACTTC.

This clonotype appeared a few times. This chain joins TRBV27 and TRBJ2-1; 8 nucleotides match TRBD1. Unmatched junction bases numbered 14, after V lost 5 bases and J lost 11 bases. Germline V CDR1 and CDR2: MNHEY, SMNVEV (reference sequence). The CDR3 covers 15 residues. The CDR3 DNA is TGTGCCAGCAGTGAACAGGGGGTGACGGTTTTCAAGCAGTTCTTC. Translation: CASSEQGVTVFKQFF.